These T cell receptor beta chains were read from a single sample in a study of regulatory T cells in long-lasting Graves disease. TCRdb redid the calling of the multiplex PCR reads with MiXCR, one entry per CDR3 protein. The sample lists about 450,000 distinct CDR3 sequences; 12% to 15% were seen once. This sample also belongs to another study, concerning T cells in Graves' hyperthyroidism and ophthalmopathy.

The material was peripheral blood mononuclear cells (PBMCs), obtained at new diagnosis, from a patient treated with antithyroid drugs. The source of these receptors is a woman between 45 and 65 years old with Graves disease. Both conserved end residues are part of each CDR3. The D gene is left open where the match is weak. Some rows have no size entry. The others give once, few or many, or a class for an expanded clone.

v_gene	d_gene	abundance	j_gene	CDR3nt	CDR3aa
TRBV7-9	-	many	TRBJ1-1	TGTGCCAGCAGAATAGGGGCGGCCGGTCGGACTTTCTTT	CASRIGAAGRTFF
TRBV9	-	-	TRBJ2-2	TGTGCCAGCAGACGAGGGGGGACGGGGAACACCGGGGAGCTGTTTTTT	CASRRGGTGNTGELFF
TRBV18	-	many	TRBJ1-1	TGTGCCAGCTCACCAGCGACCGCGAACACTGAAGCTTTCTTT	CASSPATANTEAFF
TRBV19	TRBD1	few	TRBJ1-5	TGTGCCAGTACCCCAGGGGGGCGCGGCAATCAGCCCCAGCATTTT	CASTPGGRGNQPQHF
TRBV10-3	-	-	TRBJ2-6	TGTGCCATACTACCGACAGATCCCGTCTCTGGGGCCAACGTCCTGACTTTC	CAILPTDPVSGANVLTF
TRBV6-4	-	many	TRBJ2-3	TGTGCCAGCAGTGACTCGGACAGAAGCACAGATACGCAGTATTTT	CASSDSDRSTDTQYF
TRBV7-3	-	many	TRBJ2-3	TGTGCCAGCAGCCCCTACCCTCAACGGGCATACACAGATACGCAGTATTTT	CASSPYPQRAYTDTQYF
TRBV5-1	TRBD2	many	TRBJ2-1	TGCGCCAGCAGCCCCGGGACTAGCGGGTCACATGAGCAGTTCTTC	CASSPGTSGSHEQFF
TRBV27	TRBD1	many	TRBJ2-1	TGTGCCAGCTCCGGGACAGGGGTCAATGAGCAGTTCTTC	CASSGTGVNEQFF
TRBV29-1	-	few	TRBJ2-3	TGCAGCGTTTTTCGGGAGTTCGGTGGCACAGATACGCAGTATTTT	CSVFREFGGTDTQYF
TRBV7-9	-	many	TRBJ2-5	TGTGCCAGCAGCTTAGGAGGCGAAGTGGAGCCACAAGAGACCCAGTACTTC	CASSLGGEVEPQETQYF
TRBV5-1	-	many	TRBJ1-3	TGTGCCAGCAGTTCCCAGGGCGCCTCTGGAAACACCATATATTTT	CASSSQGASGNTIYF
TRBV5-1	-	few	TRBJ2-5	TGCGCCAGCAGCCCAAGGACTAACTCCGGGGGGACCCAGTACTTC	CASSPRTNSGGTQYF
TRBV28	TRBD1	many	TRBJ1-1	TGTGCCAGCAAAGGAGGGACAGGGAGTGAAGCTTTCTTT	CASKGGTGSEAFF
TRBV19	TRBD1	once	TRBJ2-7	TGTGCCAGTAGTTGGGACAGGGGCCCCACCTACGAGCAGTACTTC	CASSWDRGPTYEQYF
TRBV6-2/TRBV6-3	-	-	TRBJ2-3	TGTGCCAGCAACCAAGCGGCTTCGCCAACAGATACGCAGTATTTT	CASNQAASPTDTQYF
TRBV29-1	-	many	TRBJ2-2	TGCAGCGTTGGGGGCCGCGAAGGGGGTACCGGGGAGCTGTTTTTT	CSVGGREGGTGELFF
TRBV7-3	TRBD2	-	TRBJ2-1	TGTGCCAGCAGCTTAATGGGCCTAGCGGGAGGGCTAGGCTACAATGAGCAGTTCTTC	CASSLMGLAGGLGYNEQFF
TRBV12-3/TRBV12-4	TRBD2	many	TRBJ2-1	TGTGCCAGCAGCCCCCTTTCTAGCGGGGTACAAGGAGAGCAGTTCTTC	CASSPLSSGVQGEQFF
TRBV5-1	TRBD2	-	TRBJ2-7	TGCGCCAGCAGCCAATTTAGCGGGAGGAGCTCCTACGAGCAGTACTTC	CASSQFSGRSSYEQYF
TRBV5-1	-	-	TRBJ2-3	TGCGCCAGCGGTGACCAGGATAGCACAGATACGCAGTATTTT	CASGDQDSTDTQYF
TRBV6-1	-	-	TRBJ1-4	TGTGCCAGCAGTGAAGCAGAGCCCCGGATGGGAAAACTGTTTTTT	CASSEAEPRMGKLFF
TRBV12-3/TRBV12-4	TRBD2	many	TRBJ2-2	TGTGCCAGCAGCCCCGGACTAGCCCGGGGAGGTACCGGGGAGCTGTTTTTT	CASSPGLARGGTGELFF
TRBV19	TRBD2	-	TRBJ2-1	TGTGCCAGTAGTATCCTGGGACTAGCGGGAGGGTTTCGGGAGCAGTTCTTC	CASSILGLAGGFREQFF
TRBV28	TRBD2	many	TRBJ2-5	TGTGCCAGCAGTTTACAGGCTAGCGGGGTAACTTCGACCCAGTACTTC	CASSLQASGVTSTQYF
TRBV6-4	TRBD1	-	TRBJ1-5	TGTGCCAGCAGTGACTCGATGACAGGGGGCTTGGGCAATCAGCCCCAGCATTTT	CASSDSMTGGLGNQPQHF
TRBV12-3/TRBV12-4	-	many	TRBJ2-3	TGTGCCAGCAGTTTAGGTCAGAAGCAGTATTTT	CASSLGQKQYF
TRBV4-2	-	-	TRBJ1-2	TGTGCCAGCAGCCAAGATCATAACAGTCTCAACTATGGCTACACCTTC	CASSQDHNSLNYGYTF
TRBV2	TRBD1	many	TRBJ1-5	TGTGCCAGCAGGACAGGGTTTGATCAGCCCCAGCATTTT	CASRTGFDQPQHF
TRBV5-1	-	many	TRBJ2-7	TGCGCCAGCAGCTTGTCTCCGATCGGCAGGGAGTACGAGCAGTACTTC	CASSLSPIGREYEQYF
TRBV3-1	TRBD2	few	TRBJ2-1	TGTGCCAGCAGCCCTTCTACTAGCGAGCCCCTCTTAGACTACAATGAGCAGTTCTTC	CASSPSTSEPLLDYNEQFF
TRBV6-9	-	-	TRBJ1-5	TGTGCCAGCAGCTATACAGGTGCGGGCAATCAGCCCCAGCATTTT	CASSYTGAGNQPQHF
TRBV7-9	-	many	TRBJ2-7	TGTGCCAGCAGCTTTGGTCGGGGCCTGCGGTACTTC	CASSFGRGLRYF
TRBV19	-	many	TRBJ1-5	TGTGCCAGTAGTATAGGAGGAGGAAAGGGTCAGCCCCAGCATTTT	CASSIGGGKGQPQHF
TRBV28	-	many	TRBJ2-7	TGTGCCAGCAGTTTACGGCAGGAACCCTACGAGCAGTACTTC	CASSLRQEPYEQYF
TRBV19	TRBD2	-	TRBJ2-2	TGTGCCAGTAGTCGTAAGGGGCAAACTAGCGGGAGGGCCCGAACCGGGGAGCTGTTTTTT	CASSRKGQTSGRARTGELFF
TRBV3-1	-	many	TRBJ2-3	TGTGCCAGCAGCCCCCGGGACCTAGGGGGTTCGGATACGCAGTATTTT	CASSPRDLGGSDTQYF
TRBV12-3/TRBV12-4	TRBD1	many	TRBJ2-3	TGTGCCACCATGAGACAGGGGGCTTTAGATACGCAGTATTTT	CATMRQGALDTQYF
TRBV3-1	TRBD2	-	TRBJ2-3	TGTGCCAGCAGCCCTAGCGGGATTCAGACAGATACGCAGTATTTT	CASSPSGIQTDTQYF
TRBV12-3/TRBV12-4	TRBD2	many	TRBJ2-1	TGTGCCAGCAGTTTGTTAGCGGGTTACGATGAGCAGTTCTTC	CASSLLAGYDEQFF
TRBV11-2	-	many	TRBJ1-5	TGTGCCAGCAGCTTAAAGGCAGAGCAGCCCCAGCATTTT	CASSLKAEQPQHF
TRBV12-3/TRBV12-4	-	many	TRBJ1-1	TGTGCCAGCAGTTTCCCCACATTGACCAATCAAGCTTTCTTT	CASSFPTLTNQAFF
TRBV6-1	-	many	TRBJ1-5	TGTGCCAGCAGTGATGTACAGGGTAGGATTCAGCCCCAGCATTTT	CASSDVQGRIQPQHF
TRBV6-1	TRBD1	few	TRBJ1-5	TGTGCCAGCAGTCCTCCAGGGGGTGGTAGCAATCAGCCCCAGCATTTT	CASSPPGGGSNQPQHF
TRBV28	-	-	TRBJ2-1	TGTGCCAGCAGTTTATGGGGCAGGGATTACAATGAGCAGTTCTTC	CASSLWGRDYNEQFF
TRBV29-1	-	few	TRBJ2-7	TGCAGCGTTGAAACGGTGGACGAGCAGTACTTC	CSVETVDEQYF
TRBV28	-	many	TRBJ2-5	TGTGCCAGCAGTGACGGCCGGCAGACCCAGTACTTC	CASSDGRQTQYF
TRBV3-1	-	few	TRBJ2-5	TGTGCCAGCAGTGAGGCAGGGGCACCCCAAGAGACCCAGTACTTC	CASSEAGAPQETQYF
TRBV3-1	-	few	TRBJ2-1	TGTGCCAGCAGCCAATGGTCGGGACTCCACAATGAGCAGTTCTTC	CASSQWSGLHNEQFF
TRBV20-1	-	many	TRBJ2-3	TGCAGTGCGCCCCCGGGGACTTCAGATACGCAGTATTTT	CSAPPGTSDTQYF
TRBV5-5	TRBD2	many	TRBJ2-1	TGTGCCAGCAGCTTAGTAGCGGGAGGGCCATTCTTCAATGAGCAGTTCTTC	CASSLVAGGPFFNEQFF
TRBV3-1	-	-	TRBJ2-3	TGTGCCAGCAGCCACCGCCGGGAGGATACGCAGTATTTT	CASSHRREDTQYF
TRBV5-1	-	many	TRBJ2-3	TGCGCCAGCAGCTTGGAGATAGCTAACACAGATACGCAGTATTTT	CASSLEIANTDTQYF
TRBV24-1	-	many	TRBJ2-1	TGTGCCACCAGTGAAAGACACGGGATAGGTGGGAATGAGCAGTTCTTC	CATSERHGIGGNEQFF
TRBV6-2/TRBV6-3	TRBD1	many	TRBJ2-7	TGTGCCAGCATGCTGAGTCAGGGGGCCAACGAGCAGTACTTC	CASMLSQGANEQYF
TRBV7-8	TRBD1	many	TRBJ2-2	TGTGCCAGCAGCTCCACAGGGGGCGTTACCGGGGAGCTGTTTTTT	CASSSTGGVTGELFF
TRBV4-2	-	-	TRBJ2-5	TGTGCCAGCAGCCAAGAGGTGGGGGTGGTCTTGGAGACCCAGTACTTC	CASSQEVGVVLETQYF
TRBV3-1	TRBD1	many	TRBJ2-1	TGTGCCAGCAGCCAAGATTTGGGACAGGGCTACAATGAGCAGTTCTTC	CASSQDLGQGYNEQFF